By sample share, the clone carrying this T cell receptor beta chain is large. What it binds is unknown. The CDR3 is 15 amino acids. V was pared by 6 bases and J by 4 bases, with 18 bases between. Overall study findings and caveats: In terms of TCR gene usage, tumor memory CD4+ T cells clustered together with blood and lymph node memory CD4+ cells, as well as with lymph node naive CD4+ cells. Under 2% of tumor Treg sequences matched blood Tregs or memory cells.

TRBV12-4/TRBJ1-2 clonotypes were amplified with adaptor-ligated barcode primers. MiXCR was run by TCRdb on the multiplex PCR reads, yielding one entry per CDR3 protein. The sample holds 1,000 to 1,500 distinct CDR3 sequences; about 20% are singletons and the top ten take about 10%. The chain couples TRBV12-3 or TRBV12-4 to TRBJ1-2, with D possibly matching TRBD1 (6 bases). The specimen was memory CD4+ T cells sorted from blood. The sample's subset: memory CD4+ T cells, CD4+CD45RO+CD25-. The sequence derives from a female donor with breast cancer. The CDR3 region is CASRIGTSTFYGYTF. CDR3 DNA sequence: TGTGCCAGCAGGATCGGGACAAGCACATTCTATGGCTACACCTTC.